This T cell receptor (beta chain) comes out of a study of OX40 agonist ivuxolimab in advanced cancers. Study background: Ivuxolimab, an agonist antibody against OX40 (CD134), was given to patients.

V lost 3 bases, J lost 1 base, and 6 bases stayed unmatched. Germline V gene data show CDR1 as KGHSH and CDR2 as LQKENI. This CDR3 has 16 residues. The method was immunoSEQ multiplex PCR; TCRdb's version includes in-frame clones alone and lacks a portion of them. The data show 75,000 to 100,000 clones, with around 84% seen just once and roughly 2.1% held by the top ten. This clone has a handful of counts. Its target is not known. Study observations and caveats: Clonal expansion was seen in CD4+ and CD8+ blood T cells by week 6 at 0.1 to 3.0 mg/kg.

V and J are TRBV18 and TRBJ1-1, with TRBD1 identical over 9 bases. This sample comprised CD4+ or CD8+ T cells sorted from blood, obtained in a trial of the OX40 agonist ivuxolimab. This clonotype was obtained from an adult with an advanced solid tumor such as melanoma, head and neck, liver or kidney cancer. The CDR3 DNA sequence: TGTGCCAGCTCACCCGGGACAGGGTGGGAGAACACTGAAGCTTTCTTT. This sequence encodes CASSPGTGWENTEAFF.